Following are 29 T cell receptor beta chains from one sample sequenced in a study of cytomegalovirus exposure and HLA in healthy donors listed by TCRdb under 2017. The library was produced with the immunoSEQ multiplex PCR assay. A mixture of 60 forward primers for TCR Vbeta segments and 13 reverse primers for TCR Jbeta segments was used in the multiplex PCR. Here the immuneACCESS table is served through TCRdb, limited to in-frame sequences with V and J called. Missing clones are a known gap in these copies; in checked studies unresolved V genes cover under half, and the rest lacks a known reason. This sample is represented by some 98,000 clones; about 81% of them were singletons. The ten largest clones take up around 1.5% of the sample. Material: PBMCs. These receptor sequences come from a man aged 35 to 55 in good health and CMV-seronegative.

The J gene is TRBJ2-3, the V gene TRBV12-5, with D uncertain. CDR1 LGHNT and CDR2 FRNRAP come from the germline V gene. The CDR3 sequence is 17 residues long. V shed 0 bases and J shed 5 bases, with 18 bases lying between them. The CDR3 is CASGLVLDARRVDTQYF. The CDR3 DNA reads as TGTGCTAGTGGTTTGGTACTTGATGCGAGAAGAGTAGATACGCAGTATTTT.

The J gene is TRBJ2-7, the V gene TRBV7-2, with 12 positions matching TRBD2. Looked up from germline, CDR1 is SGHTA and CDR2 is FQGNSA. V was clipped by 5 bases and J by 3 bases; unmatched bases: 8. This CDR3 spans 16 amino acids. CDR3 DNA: TGTGCCAGCAGCCCTCCAGGACTAGCGGGGAACTACGAGCAGTACTTC. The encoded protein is CASSPPGLAGNYEQYF.

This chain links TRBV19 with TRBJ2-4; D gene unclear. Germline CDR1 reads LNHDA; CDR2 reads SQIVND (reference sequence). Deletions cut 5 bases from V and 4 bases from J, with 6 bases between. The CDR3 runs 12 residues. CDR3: CASSEQKNIQYF. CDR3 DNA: TGTGCCAGTAGTGAACAGAAAAACATTCAGTACTTC.

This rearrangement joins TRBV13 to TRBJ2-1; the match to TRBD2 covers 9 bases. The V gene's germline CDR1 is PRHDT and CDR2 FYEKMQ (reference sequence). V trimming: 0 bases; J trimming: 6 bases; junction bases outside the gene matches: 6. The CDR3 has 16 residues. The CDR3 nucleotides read TGTGCCAGCAGCTTAGGCCAGCGGGGGGCTTCCAATGAGCAGTTCTTC. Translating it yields CASSLGQRGASNEQFF.

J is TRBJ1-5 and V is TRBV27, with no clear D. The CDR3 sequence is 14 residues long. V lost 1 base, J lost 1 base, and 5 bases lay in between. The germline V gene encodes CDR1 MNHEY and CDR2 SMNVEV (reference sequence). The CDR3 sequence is CASSLLASNQPQHF. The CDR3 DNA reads TGTGCCAGCAGTTTATTGGCCAGCAATCAGCCCCAGCATTTT.

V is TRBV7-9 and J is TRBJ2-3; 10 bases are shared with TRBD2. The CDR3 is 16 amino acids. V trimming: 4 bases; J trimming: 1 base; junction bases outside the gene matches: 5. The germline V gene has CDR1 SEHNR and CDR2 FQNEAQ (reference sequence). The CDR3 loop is CASSSKTSGGTDTQYF. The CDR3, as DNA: TGTGCCAGCAGCTCTAAAACTAGCGGGGGCACAGATACGCAGTATTTT.

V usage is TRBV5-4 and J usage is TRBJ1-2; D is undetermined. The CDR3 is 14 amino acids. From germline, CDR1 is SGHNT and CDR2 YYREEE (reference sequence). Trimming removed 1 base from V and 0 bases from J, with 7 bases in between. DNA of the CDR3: TGTGCCAGCAGCTTGCACACCTCTAACTATGGCTACACCTTC. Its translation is CASSLHTSNYGYTF.

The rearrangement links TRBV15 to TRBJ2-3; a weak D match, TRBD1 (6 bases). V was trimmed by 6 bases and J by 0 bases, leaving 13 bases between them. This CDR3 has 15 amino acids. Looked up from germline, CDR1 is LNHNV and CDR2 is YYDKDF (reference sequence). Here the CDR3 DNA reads TGTGCCACCAGTCCGGGACAACTAAGCACAGATACGCAGTATTTT. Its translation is CATSPGQLSTDTQYF.

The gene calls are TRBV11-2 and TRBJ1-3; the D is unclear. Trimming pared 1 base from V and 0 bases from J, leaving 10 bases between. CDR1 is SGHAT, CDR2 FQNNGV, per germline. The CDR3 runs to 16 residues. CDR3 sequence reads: CASSLGPGSSGNTIYF. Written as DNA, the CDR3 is TGTGCCAGCAGCTTAGGGCCGGGGAGCTCTGGAAACACCATATATTTT.

CDR3 DNA: TGTGCCAGCAGTGGGTTGGGCAGGGGGCGTAACTATGGCTACACCTTC. This encodes CASSGLGRGRNYGYTF. The J gene is TRBJ1-2, the V gene TRBV25-1; 8 bases map to TRBD1. Germline V CDR1 and CDR2: MGHDK, SYGVNS. V lost 4 bases and J lost 1; bases outside the gene matches: 8. The CDR3 spans 16 residues.

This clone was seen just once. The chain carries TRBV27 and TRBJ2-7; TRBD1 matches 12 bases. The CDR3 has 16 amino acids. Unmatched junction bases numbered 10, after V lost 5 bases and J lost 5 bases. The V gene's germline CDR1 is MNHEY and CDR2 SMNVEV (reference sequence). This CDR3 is CASSSTRDRGRHEQYF. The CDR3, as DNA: TGTGCCAGCAGTAGCACCCGGGACAGGGGGCGACACGAGCAGTACTTC.

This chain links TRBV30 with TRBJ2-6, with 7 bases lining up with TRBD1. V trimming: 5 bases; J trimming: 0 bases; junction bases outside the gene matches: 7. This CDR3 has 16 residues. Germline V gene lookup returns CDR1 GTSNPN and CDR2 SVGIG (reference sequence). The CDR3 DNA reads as TGTGCCTGGGACAGGGACACCCCCTCTGGGGCCAACGTCCTGACTTTC. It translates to CAWDRDTPSGANVLTF. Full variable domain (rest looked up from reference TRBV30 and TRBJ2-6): SQTIHQWPATLVQPVGSPLSLECTVEGTSNPNLYWYRQAAGRGLQLLFYSVGIGQISSEVPQNLSASRPQDRQFILSSKKLLLSDSGFYLCAWDRDTPSGANVLTFGAGSRLTVL.

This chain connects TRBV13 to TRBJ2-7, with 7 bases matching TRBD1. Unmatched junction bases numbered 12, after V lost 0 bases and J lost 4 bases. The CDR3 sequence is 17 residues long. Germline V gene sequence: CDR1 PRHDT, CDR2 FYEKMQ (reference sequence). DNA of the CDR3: TGTGCCAGCAGCTTAGGGACAGGGCTTGGTATAGGATACGAGCAGTACTTC. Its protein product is CASSLGTGLGIGYEQYF.

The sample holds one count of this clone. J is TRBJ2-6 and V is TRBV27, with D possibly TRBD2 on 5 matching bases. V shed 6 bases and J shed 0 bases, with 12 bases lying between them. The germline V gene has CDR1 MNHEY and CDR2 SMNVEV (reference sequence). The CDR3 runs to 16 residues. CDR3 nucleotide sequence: TGTGCCAGCAGCCCACATGCGGGCTCTGGGGCCAACGTCCTGACTTTC. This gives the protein CASSPHAGSGANVLTF.

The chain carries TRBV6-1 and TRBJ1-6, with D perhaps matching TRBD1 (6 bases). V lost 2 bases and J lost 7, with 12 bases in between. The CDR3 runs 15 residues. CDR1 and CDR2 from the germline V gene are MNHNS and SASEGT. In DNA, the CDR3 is TGTGCCAGCAGTGAATCGCGACAGGAAAATTCACCCCTCCACTTT. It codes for CASSESRQENSPLHF.

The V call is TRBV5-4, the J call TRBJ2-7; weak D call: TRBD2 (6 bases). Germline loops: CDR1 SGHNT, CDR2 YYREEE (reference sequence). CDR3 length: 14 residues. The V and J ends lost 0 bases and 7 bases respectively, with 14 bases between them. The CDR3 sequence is CASSLEGPREEQYF. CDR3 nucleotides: TGTGCCAGCAGCTTGGAGGGCCCCCGGGAGGAGCAGTACTTC.

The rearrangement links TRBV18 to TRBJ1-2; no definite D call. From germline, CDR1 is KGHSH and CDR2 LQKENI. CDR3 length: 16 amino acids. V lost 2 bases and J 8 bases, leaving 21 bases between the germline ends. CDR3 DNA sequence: TGTGCCAGCTCACCATTGATCTCCAGGCTTGATCGGGGCTACACCTTC. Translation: CASSPLISRLDRGYTF.

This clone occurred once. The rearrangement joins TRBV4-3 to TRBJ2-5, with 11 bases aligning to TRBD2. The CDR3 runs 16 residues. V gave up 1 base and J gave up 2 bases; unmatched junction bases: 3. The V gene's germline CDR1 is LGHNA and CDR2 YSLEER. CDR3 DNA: TGCGCCAGCAGCCAAGTGTTAGCGGGGGGGCAAGAGACCCAGTACTTC. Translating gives CASSQVLAGGQETQYF.

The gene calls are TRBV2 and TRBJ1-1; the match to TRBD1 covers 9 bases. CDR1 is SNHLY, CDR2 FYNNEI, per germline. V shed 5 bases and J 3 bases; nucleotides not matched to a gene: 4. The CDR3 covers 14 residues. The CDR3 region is CASSPGQGDTEAFF. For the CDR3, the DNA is TGTGCCAGCAGTCCGGGACAGGGCGACACTGAAGCTTTCTTT.

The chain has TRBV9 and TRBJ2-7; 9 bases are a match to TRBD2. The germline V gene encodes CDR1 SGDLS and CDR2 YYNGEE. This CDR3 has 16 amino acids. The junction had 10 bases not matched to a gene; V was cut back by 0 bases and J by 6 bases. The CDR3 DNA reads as TGTGCCAGCAGCGTAGCAGCGGGGGGTCTGTTCTCCGAGCAGTACTTC. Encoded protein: CASSVAAGGLFSEQYF.

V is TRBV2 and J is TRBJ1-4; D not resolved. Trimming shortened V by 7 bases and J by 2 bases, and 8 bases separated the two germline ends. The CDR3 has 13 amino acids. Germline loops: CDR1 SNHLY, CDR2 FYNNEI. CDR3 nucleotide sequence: TGTGCCAGCACGGTGTGGACTAATGAAAAACTGTTTTTT. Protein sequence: CASTVWTNEKLFF.

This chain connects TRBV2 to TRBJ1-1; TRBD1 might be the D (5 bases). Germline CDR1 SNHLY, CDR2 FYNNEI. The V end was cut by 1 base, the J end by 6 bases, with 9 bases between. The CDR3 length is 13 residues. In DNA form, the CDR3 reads TGTGCCAGCAGTGAAGTACGGGGGTCTGAAGCTTTCTTT. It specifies CASSEVRGSEAFF.

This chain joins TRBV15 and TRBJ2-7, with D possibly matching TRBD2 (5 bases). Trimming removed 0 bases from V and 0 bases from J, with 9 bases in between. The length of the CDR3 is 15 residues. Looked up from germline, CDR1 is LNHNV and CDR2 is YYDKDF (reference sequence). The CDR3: CATSRDTGSSYEQYF. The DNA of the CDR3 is TGTGCCACCAGCAGAGATACGGGGAGCTCCTACGAGCAGTACTTC. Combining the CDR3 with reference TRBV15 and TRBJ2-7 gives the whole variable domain DAMVIQNPRYQVTQFGKPVTLSCSQTLNHNVMYWYQQKSSQAPKLLFHYYDKDFNNEADTPDNFQSRRPNTSFCFLDIRSPGLGDTAMYLCATSRDTGSSYEQYFGPGTRLTVT.

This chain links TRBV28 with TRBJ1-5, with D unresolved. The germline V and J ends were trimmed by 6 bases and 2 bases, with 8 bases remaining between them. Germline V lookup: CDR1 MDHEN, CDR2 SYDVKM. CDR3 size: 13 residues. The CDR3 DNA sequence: TGTGCCAGCAGCATCATAGGCAATCAGCCCCAGCATTTT. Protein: CASSIIGNQPQHF.

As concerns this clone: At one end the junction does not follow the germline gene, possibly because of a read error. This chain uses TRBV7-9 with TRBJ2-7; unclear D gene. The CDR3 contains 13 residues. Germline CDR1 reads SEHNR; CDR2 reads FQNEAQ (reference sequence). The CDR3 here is CSSSLHSTYEQYF. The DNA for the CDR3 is TGTTCCAGCAGCTTGCACAGTACCTACGAGCAGTACTTC.

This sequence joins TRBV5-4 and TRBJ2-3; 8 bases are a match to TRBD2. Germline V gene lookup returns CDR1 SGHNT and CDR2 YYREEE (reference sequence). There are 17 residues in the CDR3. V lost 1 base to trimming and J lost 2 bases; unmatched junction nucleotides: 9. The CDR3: CASSLTTASGSTDTQYF. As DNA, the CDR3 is TGTGCCAGCAGCTTGACTACGGCTAGCGGGTCCACAGATACGCAGTATTTT. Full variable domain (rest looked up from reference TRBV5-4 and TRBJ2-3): ETGVTQSPTHLIKTRGQQVTLRCSSQSGHNTVSWYQQALGQGPQFIFQYYREEENGRGNFPPRFSGLQFPNYSSELNVNALELDDSALYLCASSLTTASGSTDTQYFGPGTRLTVL.

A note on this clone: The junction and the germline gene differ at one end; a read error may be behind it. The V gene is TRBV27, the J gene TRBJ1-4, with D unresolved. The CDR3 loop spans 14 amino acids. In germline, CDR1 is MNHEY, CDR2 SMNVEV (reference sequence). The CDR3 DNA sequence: TGTGCCAGCAGTCCCTCAAGCGCTAATGAAAAACTGTCTTTT. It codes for CASSPSSANEKLSF.

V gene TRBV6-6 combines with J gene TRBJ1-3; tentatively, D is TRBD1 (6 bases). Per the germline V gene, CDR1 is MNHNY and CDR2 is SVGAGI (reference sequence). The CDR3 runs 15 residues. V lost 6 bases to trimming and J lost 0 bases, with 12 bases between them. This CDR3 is CASSPIGGSGNTIYF. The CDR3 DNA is TGTGCCAGCAGCCCCATAGGGGGCTCTGGAAACACCATATATTTT.

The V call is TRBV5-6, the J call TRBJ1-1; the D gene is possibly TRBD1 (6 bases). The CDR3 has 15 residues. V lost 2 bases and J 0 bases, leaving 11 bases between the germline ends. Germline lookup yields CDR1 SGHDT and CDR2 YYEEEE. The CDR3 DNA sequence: TGTGCCAGCAGCTTCGACAGGAGAATGAACACTGAAGCTTTCTTT. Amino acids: CASSFDRRMNTEAFF.